A selection of T cell receptor beta chains follows, all from one sample in a study of T cell responses to AZD1222 COVID-19 vaccine. Using immunoSEQ multiplex PCR, the repertoire was profiled, and TCRdb retains in-frame clones only, with some absent. The table has tens of thousands of clones, 87% seen once. The sample consisted of peripheral blood, taken 28 days after the second AZD1222 dose. The receptors stem from an adult who received the AZD1222 COVID-19 vaccine. CDR3s include the opening cysteine and the closing phenylalanine or tryptophan.

V gene: TRBV11-2; J gene: TRBJ2-5; CDR3 protein: CASSLQLAGGQETQYF
V gene: TRBV9; J gene: TRBJ1-2; CDR3 protein: CASSVAEQGYGYTF
V gene: TRBV25-1; J gene: TRBJ2-1; CDR3 protein: CASSESSRGLSVTEQFF
V gene: TRBV5-5; J gene: TRBJ2-4; CDR3 protein: CASSPGSVAKNIQYF
V gene: TRBV10-1; J gene: TRBJ2-4; CDR3 protein: CASSHRDVDQNIQYF
V gene: TRBV7-9; J gene: TRBJ2-7; CDR3 protein: CASSFSGRGSYEQYF
V gene: TRBV5-1; J gene: TRBJ2-2; CDR3 protein: CASSLGGSTGELFF
V gene: TRBV5-1; J gene: TRBJ1-3; CDR3 protein: CASSPGSGNTIYF
V gene: TRBV28; J gene: TRBJ2-7; CDR3 protein: CASSLREEQYF
V gene: TRBV29-1; J gene: TRBJ2-1; CDR3 protein: CSVDMSGNEQFF
V gene: TRBV19; J gene: TRBJ2-3; CDR3 protein: CASSSLAIGYTDTQYF
V gene: TRBV5-1; J gene: TRBJ1-3; CDR3 protein: CASSTGQGASGNTIYF
V gene: TRBV7-9; J gene: TRBJ1-5; CDR3 protein: CASSLGTANQPQHF
V gene: TRBV11-2; J gene: TRBJ1-5; CDR3 protein: CASSLNSGGGQPQHF
V gene: TRBV6-5; J gene: TRBJ2-7; CDR3 protein: CASSYSFTGPTEQYF
V gene: TRBV3-1/TRBV3-2; J gene: TRBJ1-1; CDR3 protein: CASSRPGGNTEAFF
V gene: TRBV5-1; J gene: TRBJ1-4; CDR3 protein: CASSFGGHIPTNEKLFF
V gene: TRBV4-1; J gene: TRBJ1-2; CDR3 protein: CASSQEPGANYGYTF
V gene: TRBV2; J gene: TRBJ2-3; CDR3 protein: CASSEQLASDTQYF
V gene: TRBV5-1; J gene: TRBJ2-1; CDR3 protein: CASSLGYGMSYNEQFF
V gene: TRBV2; J gene: TRBJ2-7; CDR3 protein: CASGQGSPEQYF
V gene: TRBV30; J gene: TRBJ1-1; CDR3 protein: CAWTSTGYTEAFF
V gene: TRBV7-7; J gene: TRBJ2-3; CDR3 protein: CASIRGVVVTDTQYF
V gene: TRBV13; J gene: TRBJ1-3; CDR3 protein: CASSHLEGNTIYF
V gene: TRBV7-6; J gene: TRBJ2-1; CDR3 protein: CASSAGIISSNEQFF
V gene: TRBV18; J gene: TRBJ1-1; CDR3 protein: CASKGVLDTEAFF
V gene: TRBV19; J gene: TRBJ2-2; CDR3 protein: CASGLASNTGELFF
V gene: TRBV12-3/TRBV12-4; J gene: TRBJ2-3; CDR3 protein: CASSLRGSTQYF
V gene: TRBV5-6; J gene: TRBJ1-1; CDR3 protein: CASSSLDTYTEAFF
V gene: TRBV7-9; J gene: TRBJ2-7; CDR3 protein: CASSTQFTSGAYEQYF
V gene: TRBV30; J gene: TRBJ1-1; CDR3 protein: CAWNGGGTEAFF
V gene: TRBV19; J gene: TRBJ1-5; CDR3 protein: CASNPSVVSNQPQHF
V gene: TRBV6-1; J gene: TRBJ1-1; CDR3 protein: CASSESPEAFF
V gene: TRBV18; J gene: TRBJ2-7; CDR3 protein: CASSPRLGNPYEQYF
V gene: TRBV6-1; J gene: TRBJ2-6; CDR3 protein: CASSEARGAGANVLTF
V gene: TRBV6-1; J gene: TRBJ2-3; CDR3 protein: CASSESDPTTQYF
V gene: TRBV5-6; J gene: TRBJ2-7; CDR3 protein: CASGAVGVPYEQYF
V gene: TRBV14; J gene: TRBJ1-1; CDR3 protein: CASSQVRLGQLNTEAFF
V gene: TRBV6-1; J gene: TRBJ1-2; CDR3 protein: CASSVQTGGGGYGYTF
V gene: TRBV4-3; J gene: TRBJ2-6; CDR3 protein: CASSQKSMRESPGANVLTF
V gene: TRBV18; J gene: TRBJ2-5; CDR3 protein: CASSRNEGFGETQYF
V gene: TRBV7-9; J gene: TRBJ1-6; CDR3 protein: CASTPGGLNSPLHF
V gene: TRBV6-4; J gene: TRBJ2-3; CDR3 protein: CATCGPRPDTQYF
V gene: TRBV23-1; J gene: TRBJ1-1; CDR3 protein: CASSQSGATAFF
V gene: TRBV19; J gene: TRBJ2-1; CDR3 protein: CASSRDFYNEQFF
V gene: TRBV3-1/TRBV3-2; J gene: TRBJ1-2; CDR3 protein: CASSQGEAFGYTF
V gene: TRBV19; J gene: TRBJ1-1; CDR3 protein: CAPEAGPEAFF
V gene: TRBV28; J gene: TRBJ1-5; CDR3 protein: CASSLEIGYQPQHF
V gene: TRBV5-6; J gene: TRBJ2-7; CDR3 protein: CASSLYLGVSYEQYF
V gene: TRBV5-8; J gene: TRBJ2-5; CDR3 protein: CASSLGGGYQETQYF
V gene: TRBV11-2; J gene: TRBJ1-1; CDR3 protein: CASSTRQGITEAFF
V gene: TRBV4-2; J gene: TRBJ2-7; CDR3 protein: CASSQERGTFPYEQYF
V gene: TRBV7-6; J gene: TRBJ2-5; CDR3 protein: CASSLEDHETQYF
V gene: TRBV5-4; J gene: TRBJ2-5; CDR3 protein: CASSLYSGGAETQYF
V gene: TRBV5-6; J gene: TRBJ2-7; CDR3 protein: CASSLRTALAGGFAYEQYF
V gene: TRBV4-3; J gene: TRBJ2-1; CDR3 protein: CASSQDGRSYNEQFF
V gene: TRBV5-1; J gene: TRBJ2-7; CDR3 protein: CASSGLGGVSSYEQYF
V gene: TRBV5-5; J gene: TRBJ1-1; CDR3 protein: CASSFDRGRGMDTEAFF
V gene: TRBV20-1; J gene: TRBJ2-1; CDR3 protein: CSAQQGSEQFF